This TCR beta chain comes out of a study of T-cell memory formation after mild COVID-19. Study-level findings and limits: Confirmation was lacking for SARS-CoV-2 specificity of second-wave clones that peaked on day 37.

A note on this clonotype: What it binds is not known.

TCRdb independently ran MiXCR on the 5' RACE reads; one entry per CDR3 protein. The sample records 410,000 or so distinct CDR3 sequences, about 22% being singletons. CDR3 length equals 15 residues. CDR1 MDHEN and CDR2 SYDVKM come from the germline V gene. J lost 8 bases, V lost 5 bases, and 11 bases had no gene match. The TCR comes from an adult woman who had mild COVID-19 (a few samples of this study predate the infection). Cell type and time point are not known. The sample was PBMCs or a T cell subset sorted from them (not recorded which). The rearrangement links TRBV28 to TRBJ1-1, with 10 bases identical to TRBD1. The CDR3 sequence: CASSGPGQGLIEAFF. Written as DNA, the CDR3 is TGTGCCAGCAGTGGGCCGGGACAGGGGTTAATAGAAGCTTTCTTT. Full variable domain (outside the CDR3, taken from reference TRBV28 and TRBJ1-1): DVKVTQSSRYLVKRTGEKVFLECVQDMDHENMFWYRQDPGLGLRLIYFSYDVKMKEKGDIPEGYSVSREKKERFSLILESASTNQTSMYLCASSGPGQGLIEAFFGQGTRLTVV.